The entry below describes one TCR beta chain. This sample stems from a study of molecular identifiers for immune sequencing clone quantification. V was shortened by 5 bases and J by 4 bases, with 12 bases between the two germline ends. The CDR3 is 13 amino acids. Germline-derived CDR1 and CDR2 are SGHVS and FNYEAQ. Construction of naive CD8 libraries employed roughly 19,000 to 1,100,000 sorted cells together with 10%, 30% or 50% RNA. Sorted naive CD8 T cells were those defined as CD8+CD4-CCR7+CD45RA+. Library preparation followed earlier protocols using designated TCR primers. One entry per CDR3 protein results from TCRdb running MiXCR on the PCR reads. The sample has about 640,000 distinct CDR3 sequences; nearly 20% are singletons.

The sequencing input was naive CD8+ T cells from blood, with Jurkat cell RNA spiked in. The subset: FACS-sorted CD8+CD4-CCR7+CD45RA+ naive T cells. This TCR was sampled from a human donor in good health. Some libraries in this study had Jurkat cell RNA spiked in. The chain employs TRBV7-6 and TRBJ2-7, with D possibly being TRBD1 (6 bases). CDR3 loop: CASSHNRAYEQYF. Written as DNA, the CDR3 is TGTGCCAGCAGCCACAACAGGGCGTACGAGCAGTACTTC.